Given below is one T cell receptor (beta chain) in context. Which antigen it targets is not known. No much larger clonotype is one base removed from it; base qualities were not supplied. Using the deep immunoSEQ assay, multiplex PCR amplified TCR CDR3 regions from genomic DNA. Extracted genomic DNA from each cell subset was spread evenly across all wells of several immunoSEQ 96-well plates, with each plate serving as a replicate. For sorted subsets, approximately 200 ng of genomic DNA, equivalent to 25,000 to 35,000 T cell genomes, went into each replicate PCR. Purified libraries were measured with a Qubit 3.0 fluorometer, size-checked on a Bioanalyzer 2100, and measured again with the KAPA Library Quantification kit. Every immunoSEQ 96-well plate was sequenced on a dedicated single-read 150-cycle Illumina NextSeq 550 flow cell. Per the original workflow: The immunoSEQ output contained only junctional sequences without quality scores, so filtering could not match that applied to full-length reads. Sequences were annotated with PyIR, a Python wrapper for IgBLAST v1.9, using IMGT germline references to assign V/J genes and CDR3. Any read was removed if the V/J assignment was weak (E-value above 1e-6), the CDR3 was missing, or the read contained stop codons, out-of-frame junctions, or ambiguous translated residues. A V3J clonotype was defined by an identical inferred V gene, J gene, and CDR3 amino acid sequence. To compute the percentage overlap between repertoires, the number of shared unique clonotypes was divided by the size of the smaller repertoire. Repertoire richness was assessed with RTK rarefaction, the Chao1 estimator, and Recon v2.1 estimates of unobserved clonotypes. OLGA was used to compute generation probabilities for all TCRbeta clonotypes that the gDNA method yielded from a handful of donors. Imported from immuneACCESS, the table was reduced by TCRdb to in-frame sequences with V and J called. These copies leave out some clones; in studies compared against another copy, an unresolved V gene accounts for under half, and the cause of the remainder is not known. Clone size and V and J calls were adopted from that table, with D and trimming inferred from the DNA. Here the sample has nearly 1 million clones; more than 75% occur a single time. About 1.5% of the sample belongs to the ten largest clones.

Taken from the germline V gene, the CDR1 and CDR2 loops are SGHAT and FQNNGV. V has 1 base trimmed and J has 7 bases trimmed; junction bases matching no gene number 3. The CDR3 covers 13 residues, taking in both the cysteine and the phenylalanine. Only the CDR3 part of the read is kept: 39 bases, read in frame from the first base. These data are taken from a study of shared clonotypes between healthy human individuals (dated by TCRdb to about 2020). For context, the study as a whole: The cohort included three men and a couple of women between 18 and 49 years of age. To increase sequencing depth and limit assay-specific biases, TCR repertoire library preparation and sequencing were carried out by different laboratories using diverse techniques. The study deeply sequenced blood TCR repertoires of five healthy adults to estimate repertoire size and the extent of clonotype sharing between individuals. For each donor, CD4 naive and CD4 memory were each given three plates, CD8 naive was given two plates, and CD8 memory was given one plate. Per donor, leukapheresis produced somewhere between about 0.9 and 9.5 billion PBMCs.

Healthy HIV-negative adults with no recently reported acute infections or vaccinations were included as donors. All donors were Caucasian adults living in Nashville, Tennessee, USA. CD4+ T cells were enriched by magnetic negative selection; naive cells were then positively selected on CD45RA, and the negative fraction formed the memory subset. Blood was collected by leukapheresis, and PBMCs were isolated by Ficoll-Histopaque density gradient centrifugation and then cryopreserved in liquid nitrogen vapor phase. Analytical flow cytometry was used to check the purity and quantity of every magnetically sorted T cell population. Genomic DNA was isolated from every sorted fraction and measured by UV absorbance on a Nanodrop 2000c. Results the study describes overall, beyond this receptor: Higher generation probabilities were observed for clonotypes shared by all four sorted-subset donors than for non-shared clonotypes. Estimated clonotype richness was generally larger for naive than for memory subsets. When several donors were compared, the shared fraction of clonotypes was about 5% for naive CD4, about 4% for naive CD8, 2% to 2.5% for memory CD4, and 0.35% to 0.4% for memory CD8. Even with the large sequencing depth, rarefaction of the sorted-subset datasets indicated that sequencing was incomplete. Because the study included only a small number of donors, the genetic and exposure-history diversity represented was limited. Pairwise subsampling led to the expectation that sequencing depth would affect the degree of clonotype sharing among donors. Sampling was restricted to blood, and TCR repertoires in tissues likely differ from the TCR repertoires found in blood.

The sequence was collected from a man in his late teens or twenties in good health. The rearranged chain carries TRBV11-2 and TRBJ2-7; the central 8 bases match TRBD2. The sequencing input was memory CD4+ T cells sorted from blood. In light of the paper, this sample's cell subset or site label describes: CD45RA-negative fraction. The CDR3 reads CASSLVAGLEQYF. The DNA sequence is as follows: TGTGCCAGCAGCTTAGTAGCGGGGTTAGAGCAGTACTTC.